The 14 T cell receptor beta chains below come from one sample, sequenced in a study of cytotoxic CD8 clonotypes in ibrutinib-treated CLL. TCRdb's copy holds only in-frame clones and misses some; the assay was immunoSEQ multiplex PCR. The sample yields over 70,000 clones, around 79% seen once. This material consisted of PBMCs, taken after 12 months of ibrutinib treatment. The receptor set was obtained from a human donor with chronic lymphocytic leukemia.

The DNA of the CDR3 is TGCGCCAGCAGCTTGGAGGTAGCGGGGAGCACAGATACGCAGTATTTT. This translates into CASSLEVAGSTDTQYF. This chain connects TRBV5-1 to TRBJ2-3, with 8 bases matching TRBD2. Unmatched junction bases numbered 3, after V lost 0 bases and J lost 0 bases. This CDR3 spans 16 amino acids. Germline CDR1 and CDR2: SGHRS and YFSETQ.

V usage is TRBV7-9 and J usage is TRBJ2-2; TRBD2 is a possible D gene (6 bases). The length of the CDR3 is 14 residues. Between the trimmed V and J ends, which lost 3 bases and 5 bases, there was a span of 10 bases. CDR1 and CDR2 (germline): SEHNR, FQNEAQ (reference sequence). Here the CDR3 DNA reads TGTGCCAGCAGCTTTACGGCGGGAACCGGGGAGCTGTTTTTT. Translation gives CASSFTAGTGELFF.

The chain uses TRBV6-6 and TRBJ2-7, with TRBD1 as a possible D gene (5 bases). Germline lookup yields CDR1 MNHNY and CDR2 SVGAGI (reference sequence). CDR3 length: 16 residues. Trimming removed 6 bases at V and 2 bases at J, with 20 bases between. The CDR3 is CASSPPDTRPPYEQYF. Here the CDR3 DNA reads TGTGCCAGCAGCCCCCCGGACACCCGCCCCCCCTACGAGCAGTACTTC.

V and J are TRBV9 and TRBJ2-1; possible D gene TRBD1, 5 bases. CDR1 SGDLS and CDR2 YYNGEE come from the germline V gene. The length of the CDR3 is 13 residues. With 0 bases removed from V and 9 bases from J, the gap between germline ends came to 10 bases. Here the CDR3 reads CASSVVGAPEQFF. The CDR3 region has the DNA TGTGCCAGCAGCGTAGTTGGGGCGCCTGAGCAGTTCTTC.

With regard to this clone: The same CDR3 can be traced to other DNA sequences in this sample. The chain joins TRBV28 to TRBJ1-1; D gene ambiguous. The CDR3 totals 11 residues. V was cut by 6 bases and J by 2 bases, with 4 bases left in between. CDR1 is MDHEN and CDR2 is SYDVKM in the germline V gene. The CDR3 DNA reads as TGTGCCAGCAGCCGCAACACTGAAGCTTTCTTT. Translating it yields CASSRNTEAFF.

This sequence joins TRBV6-1 and TRBJ2-1; TRBD1 is a possible D gene (7 bases). The CDR3 has 17 residues. CDR1 is MNHNS and CDR2 is SASEGT in the germline V gene. V was pared by 6 bases and J by 7 bases, with 25 bases between. The CDR3 region has the DNA TGTGCCAGCAGCGAACCCCCCGGGACCCCAGGGGGGAATGAGCAGTTCTTC. It yields the protein CASSEPPGTPGGNEQFF.

This sequence joins TRBV6-6 and TRBJ1-1; 8 bases are a match to TRBD1. Germline CDR1 MNHNY, CDR2 SVGAGI (reference sequence). CDR3 size: 12 residues. With V trimmed by 10 bases and J by 8 bases, 9 bases remained unmatched. The CDR3 DNA reads TGTGCCATCGGACAGGGAACGCCCGAAGCTTTCTTT. This translates into CAIGQGTPEAFF.

This chain uses TRBV7-3 with TRBJ2-2; maybe TRBD1 (6 bases). Trimming shortened V by 5 bases and J by 7 bases, and 8 bases separated the two germline ends. There are 12 residues in the CDR3. Germline assignment: CDR1 SGHTA and CDR2 FQGTGA. In DNA, the CDR3 is TGTGCCAGCAGCGCCAGGGGCGGGGAGCTGTTTTTT. Translation gives CASSARGGELFF.

The genes are TRBV7-2 and TRBJ2-5, with TRBD1 matching 8 bases. With V trimmed by 3 bases and J by 5 bases, 5 bases remained unmatched. The CDR3 covers 14 residues. In germline, CDR1 is SGHTA, CDR2 FQGNSA. The CDR3 loop is CASSFDRGVETQYF. Here the CDR3 DNA reads TGTGCCAGCAGCTTCGACAGGGGTGTGGAGACCCAGTACTTC.

The genes are TRBV10-3 and TRBJ2-7, with TRBD2 as a possible D gene (6 bases). The CDR3 is 14 amino acids. Germline CDR1 is ENHRY and CDR2 is SYGVKD. Trimming removed 0 bases from V and 5 bases from J, with 11 bases in between. In DNA form, the CDR3 reads TGTGCCATCAGTGAGTCGGGGGGTGGGAACGAGCAGTACTTC. Encoded protein: CAISESGGGNEQYF.

The chain recombines TRBV12-2 with TRBJ1-1; the table calls TRBD1, which could not be checked here. TRBV12-2 corresponds to a pseudogene. The CDR3 has 14 amino acids. The CDR3 nucleotides are TGTGCAAGTCGGCGGGACAGGGAGAACACTGAAGCTTTCTTT. Translation gives CASRRDRENTEAFF.

V gene TRBV18 combines with J gene TRBJ2-1; D is possibly TRBD1 (5 bases). This CDR3 is built from 15 residues. The ends were cut back, 3 bases at V and 2 bases at J, with 11 bases in the middle. In germline, CDR1 is KGHSH, CDR2 LQKENI. CDR3 DNA: TGTGCCAGCTCACCCCGCCAGGGTGCCTACAATGAGCAGTTCTTC. Translated, it gives CASSPRQGAYNEQFF.

The V call is TRBV10-3, the J call TRBJ1-3, with a tentative D call TRBD1 (5 bases). Germline V CDR1 and CDR2: ENHRY, SYGVKD. CDR3 length: 15 residues. Trimming stripped 1 base from V and 4 bases from J, with 11 bases between. The DNA of the CDR3 is TGTGCCATCAGTGAGTTGAGACAGCGCGGAAACACCATATATTTT. This gives the protein CAISELRQRGNTIYF.

This sequence joins TRBV4-2 and TRBJ2-1, with D perhaps matching TRBD1 or TRBD2 (5 bases each). The CDR3 has 16 amino acids. Germline V gene sequence: CDR1 LGHNA, CDR2 YNFKEQ. V was pared by 3 bases and J by 4 bases, with 16 bases between. Written as DNA, the CDR3 is TGTGCCAGCAGCCAGACCCAGGGCGGGTCATACAATGAGCAGTTCTTC. Protein: CASSQTQGGSYNEQFF.